Reported below is one T cell receptor beta chain. The sample belongs to a study of T-cell memory formation after mild COVID-19. V dropped 0 bases and J dropped 0; count of bases not matched to a gene: 7. CDR1 is DFQATT, CDR2 SNEGSKA, per germline (reference sequence). The CDR3 is 18 amino acids. A single record per CDR3 protein comes from TCRdb applying MiXCR to the 5' RACE reads. The data show around 450,000 distinct CDR3 sequences, 20% seen once. Sequencing was done on a sample of PBMCs or a T cell subset sorted from them (not recorded which). The chain links TRBV20-1 to TRBJ2-1; 11 nucleotides align to TRBD2. This TCR was sampled from an adult woman who had mild COVID-19 (a few samples of this study predate the infection). Cell type and time point are not known. The CDR3 DNA reads as TGCAGTGCTAGAGATCTGTTGACTAGCGGGGACTCCTACAATGAGCAGTTCTTC. Protein product: CSARDLLTSGDSYNEQFF.